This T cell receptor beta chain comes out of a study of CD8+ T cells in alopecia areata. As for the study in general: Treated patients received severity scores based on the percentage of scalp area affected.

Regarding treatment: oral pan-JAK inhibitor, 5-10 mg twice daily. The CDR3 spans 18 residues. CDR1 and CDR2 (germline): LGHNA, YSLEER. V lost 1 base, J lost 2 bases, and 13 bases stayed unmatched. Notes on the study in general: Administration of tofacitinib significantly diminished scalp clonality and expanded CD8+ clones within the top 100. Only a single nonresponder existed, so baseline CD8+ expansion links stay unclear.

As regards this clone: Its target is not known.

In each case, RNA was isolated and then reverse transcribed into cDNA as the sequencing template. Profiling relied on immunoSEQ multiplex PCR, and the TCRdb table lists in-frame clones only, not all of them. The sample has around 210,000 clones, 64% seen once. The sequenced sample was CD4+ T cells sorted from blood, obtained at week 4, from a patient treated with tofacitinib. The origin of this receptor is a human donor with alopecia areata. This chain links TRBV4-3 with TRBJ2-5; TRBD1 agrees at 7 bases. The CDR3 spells CASSQALQGTALQETQYF. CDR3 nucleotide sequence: TGCGCCAGCAGCCAAGCCCTACAGGGGACGGCGCTACAAGAGACCCAGTACTTC.